A single sample gave rise to the 28 T cell receptor beta chains below, sequenced in a study of technical replicates of blood from a few donors. TCRdb keeps only in-frame clones here, not all; method: immunoSEQ multiplex PCR. The sample contains roughly 68,000 clones, 92% of which appear only once. Source material: T cells isolated from PBMCs. These receptors were collected from a human donor in good health.

The genes are TRBV27 and TRBJ1-4; 9 bases fit TRBD1. V lost 7 bases to trimming and J lost 8 bases; unmatched junction nucleotides: 8. The CDR3 consists of 14 residues. Germline V gene sequence: CDR1 MNHEY, CDR2 SMNVEV (reference sequence). The DNA of the CDR3 is TGTGCCAGCAAAAAAACAGGGGGCGAGGAAAAACTGTTTTTT. Residues: CASKKTGGEEKLFF.

There are a few counts of this clone. The V call is TRBV7-3, the J call TRBJ2-1; D not certain. CDR1 is SGHTA and CDR2 is FQGTGA in the germline V gene. The CDR3 has 14 amino acids. V lost 6 bases to trimming and J lost 0 bases, with 9 bases between them. The CDR3 DNA reads as TGTGCCAGCAGGACGGGTAGCTCCTACAATGAGCAGTTCTTC. Translation gives CASRTGSSYNEQFF.

The CDR3 DNA is TGTGCCAGCAGAGACAGGGGGTCCTACGAGCAGTACTTC. It encodes CASRDRGSYEQYF. The gene calls are TRBV28 and TRBJ2-7; 9 positions match TRBD1. Per the germline V gene, CDR1 is MDHEN and CDR2 is SYDVKM. Trimming cost V 6 bases and J 1 base; bases outside gene matches: 1. CDR3 length: 13 amino acids. The variable domain in full, with the rest retrieved from reference TRBV28 and TRBJ2-7, is DVKVTQSSRYLVKRTGEKVFLECVQDMDHENMFWYRQDPGLGLRLIYFSYDVKMKEKGDIPEGYSVSREKKERFSLILESASTNQTSMYLCASRDRGSYEQYFGPGTRLTVT.

V and J are TRBV7-2 and TRBJ2-3; TRBD2 matches 7 bases. CDR1 and CDR2 (germline): SGHTA, FQGNSA. The CDR3 runs 16 residues. Losses at the gene ends were 5 bases for V and 4 bases for J; bases not matched to a gene: 12. CDR3 in DNA: TGTGCCAGCAGCCCCGTTGGGGGAGGGCCGGCAGATACGCAGTATTTT. The encoded protein is CASSPVGGGPADTQYF.

This chain connects TRBV7-9 to TRBJ1-2; D unclear. Deletions cut 1 base from V and 7 bases from J, with 16 bases between. Germline V gives CDR1 SEHNR, CDR2 FQNEAQ (reference sequence). The CDR3 is 15 amino acids. The CDR3 protein is CASSLGLENLGGYTF. CDR3 sequence (DNA): TGTGCCAGCAGCTTAGGTCTCGAGAACCTTGGTGGCTACACCTTC.

The rearrangement joins TRBV6-6 to TRBJ2-7, with 9 bases matching TRBD2. The junction had 7 bases not matched to a gene; V was cut back by 7 bases and J by 3 bases. The V gene's germline CDR1 is MNHNY and CDR2 SVGAGI (reference sequence). There are 14 residues in the CDR3. In DNA form, the CDR3 reads TGTGCCAGCATTGCGGGAGCGGGAGGCTACGAGCAGTACTTC. Translated, it gives CASIAGAGGYEQYF.

The rearrangement uses TRBV27 and TRBJ2-7; 11 bases are shared with TRBD1. Germline V gives CDR1 MNHEY, CDR2 SMNVEV (reference sequence). Trimming at V came to 6 bases and at J to 4 bases, leaving 8 bases not matched to a gene. The length of the CDR3 is 15 residues. The CDR3 bases are TGTGCCAGCAGCGGGGGACAGGGGGTATGGTACGAGCAGTACTTC. Translating it yields CASSGGQGVWYEQYF.

The chain joins TRBV6-5 to TRBJ2-1; D not resolved. The CDR3 is made up of 14 amino acids. The V gene lost 4 bases and the J gene lost 1 base, with 8 bases spanning the gap. In germline, CDR1 is MNHEY, CDR2 SVGAGI. The CDR3 is CASSLGSSYNEQFF. CDR3 sequence (DNA): TGTGCCAGCAGTTTGGGCAGTTCCTACAATGAGCAGTTCTTC.

V gene TRBV7-3 combines with J gene TRBJ2-6; TRBD2 might be the D (5 bases). CDR1 is SGHTA and CDR2 is FQGTGA in the germline V gene. The CDR3 runs 13 residues. With 6 bases removed from V and 3 bases from J, the gap between germline ends came to 6 bases. The CDR3 loop is CASRAGGANVLTF. The CDR3 DNA sequence: TGTGCCAGCAGGGCGGGTGGGGCCAACGTCCTGACTTTC.

This chain joins TRBV11-3 and TRBJ2-3, with D maybe TRBD2 (6 bases). Germline V lookup: CDR1 SGHNT, CDR2 YENEEA. The V end was cut by 5 bases, the J end by 0 bases, with 15 bases between. This CDR3 is built from 16 residues. CDR3 nucleotides: TGTGCCAGCAGCCCCAATGGTGCGGGGAGCACAGATACGCAGTATTTT. Translating it yields CASSPNGAGSTDTQYF.

This chain joins TRBV19 and TRBJ2-2; TRBD2 might be the D (5 bases). Trimming removed 5 bases at V and 6 bases at J, with 7 bases between. Germline V gene lookup returns CDR1 LNHDA and CDR2 SQIVND (reference sequence). There are 12 residues in the CDR3. DNA for the CDR3: TGTGCCAGTAGTTGGGGAGCCGGGGAGCTGTTTTTT. Encoded protein: CASSWGAGELFF.

V is TRBV7-8 and J is TRBJ2-5; 15 bases agree with TRBD2. V lost 2 bases to trimming and J lost 4 bases; unmatched junction nucleotides: 14. The germline V gene encodes CDR1 SGHVS and CDR2 FQNEAQ. The CDR3 runs to 20 residues. CDR3 amino acids: CASSLKSTGLAGGEVETQYF. The CDR3 region has the DNA TGTGCCAGCAGCTTAAAATCCACTGGACTAGCGGGAGGGGAGGTAGAGACCCAGTACTTC.

The genes are TRBV7-3 and TRBJ2-7; 12 positions match TRBD2. Trimming cost V 5 bases and J 0 bases; bases outside gene matches: 8. Looked up from germline, CDR1 is SGHTA and CDR2 is FQGTGA. This CDR3 has 17 residues. CDR3 sequence: CASSGGTSGPNSYEQYF. The CDR3 region has the DNA TGTGCCAGCAGCGGAGGGACTAGCGGGCCGAACTCCTACGAGCAGTACTTC.

The chain combines TRBV5-6 with TRBJ2-1, with 7 bases lining up with TRBD2. V was pared by 0 bases and J by 0 bases, with 3 bases of the junction left unmatched. There are 16 residues in the CDR3. Germline CDR1 SGHDT, CDR2 YYEEEE. CDR3 loop: CASSLETGGSYNEQFF. For the CDR3, the DNA is TGTGCCAGCAGCTTGGAAACGGGGGGCTCCTACAATGAGCAGTTCTTC.

The chain recombines TRBV6-6 with TRBJ1-1; D is undetermined. The germline CDR1 and CDR2 sequences are MNHNY and SVGAGI (reference sequence). V was shortened by 6 bases and J by 4 bases, with 18 bases between the two germline ends. The CDR3 length is 15 residues. The CDR3 sequence: CASRSHEGPRTEAFF. The CDR3 DNA follows: TGTGCCAGCAGATCCCACGAGGGCCCGCGCACTGAAGCTTTCTTT.

This chain's CDR3 is CASSDRVNNEQFF. DNA for the CDR3: TGCGCCAGCAGCGACAGGGTCAACAATGAGCAGTTCTTC. V gene TRBV4-1 combines with J gene TRBJ2-1; 7 bases map to TRBD1. Looked up from germline, CDR1 is MGHRA and CDR2 is YSYEKL. V shed 5 bases and J 5 bases; nucleotides not matched to a gene: 3. This CDR3 contains 13 residues.

The gene calls are TRBV5-6 and TRBJ2-1, with D perhaps matching TRBD2 (6 bases). Germline loops: CDR1 SGHDT, CDR2 YYEEEE. CDR3 length: 13 amino acids. Trimming pared 2 bases from V and 9 bases from J, leaving 12 bases between. CDR3 sequence reads: CASSFGGGIEQFF. DNA for the CDR3: TGTGCCAGCAGCTTTGGTGGAGGGATTGAGCAGTTCTTC.

This rearrangement joins TRBV28 to TRBJ2-5; no clear D. Germline CDR1 and CDR2: MDHEN and SYDVKM. The CDR3 runs to 13 residues. Between the trimmed V and J ends, which lost 2 bases and 5 bases, there was a span of 9 bases. The DNA of the CDR3 is TGTGCCAGCAGTTTAGGTATAGTGGAGACCCAGTACTTC. Translation: CASSLGIVETQYF. Using reference TRBV28 and TRBJ2-5 for the parts outside the CDR3, the full variable domain is DVKVTQSSRYLVKRTGEKVFLECVQDMDHENMFWYRQDPGLGLRLIYFSYDVKMKEKGDIPEGYSVSREKKERFSLILESASTNQTSMYLCASSLGIVETQYFGPGTRLLVL.

The chain uses TRBV7-2 and TRBJ2-3; the D gene is possibly TRBD1 (6 bases). This CDR3 contains 14 residues. Germline CDR1 SGHTA, CDR2 FQGNSA. Between the trimmed V and J ends, which lost 6 bases and 2 bases, there was a span of 12 bases. The DNA for the CDR3 is TGTGCCAGCAGTAGGGACACCTCCACAGATACGCAGTATTTT. It encodes CASSRDTSTDTQYF.

This sequence joins TRBV6-6 and TRBJ2-7; D is perhaps TRBD2 (5 bases). The germline V gene encodes CDR1 MNHNY and CDR2 SVGAGI (reference sequence). This CDR3 is built from 15 residues. The germline V and J ends were trimmed by 0 bases and 2 bases, with 11 bases remaining between them. The CDR3: CASSYSAAEAYEQYF. DNA of the CDR3: TGTGCCAGCAGTTACTCCGCCGCGGAGGCCTACGAGCAGTACTTC.

This clone was observed once. V is TRBV19 and J is TRBJ2-3, with TRBD2 identical over 10 bases. In germline, CDR1 is LNHDA, CDR2 SQIVND (reference sequence). The CDR3 is 15 residues long. J gave up 2 bases and V 7 bases, and 6 bases lay outside the gene matches. The CDR3, as DNA: TGTGCCAGTATGCAACTAGCGGGGAACACAGATACGCAGTATTTT. This encodes CASMQLAGNTDTQYF.

This clone was seen once. V usage is TRBV11-2 and J usage is TRBJ2-7, with 7 positions matching TRBD2. The length of the CDR3 is 15 residues. Germline CDR1 is SGHAT and CDR2 is FQNNGV. V was clipped by 1 base and J by 0 bases; unmatched bases: 3. In DNA form, the CDR3 reads TGTGCCAGCAGCTTAGCTGGGACTATCTCCTACGAGCAGTACTTC. Amino acids: CASSLAGTISYEQYF.

This clone was seen only a few times. The gene calls are TRBV19 and TRBJ2-1; possibly TRBD2 for D (5 bases). Trimming removed 9 bases at V and 0 bases at J, with 9 bases between. Germline loops: CDR1 LNHDA, CDR2 SQIVND (reference sequence). There are 13 residues in the CDR3. As DNA, the CDR3 is TGTGCCAGCACACGGGACTCCTACAATGAGCAGTTCTTC. This codes for CASTRDSYNEQFF.

This chain links TRBV19 with TRBJ2-4; 8 bases are shared with TRBD2. Germline V gives CDR1 LNHDA, CDR2 SQIVND (reference sequence). V shed 1 base, J shed 7 bases, and the junction held 3 bases outside the gene matches. The CDR3 length is 14 residues. CDR3 nucleotide sequence: TGTGCCAGTAGTATAGTGGGCGGGGGGAACATTCAGTACTTC. It is translated as CASSIVGGGNIQYF.

The rearrangement uses TRBV29-1 and TRBJ2-2, with D tentatively TRBD2 (6 bases). This CDR3 region has 14 residues. Germline assignment: CDR1 SQVTM and CDR2 ANQGSEA. The V end was cut by 6 bases, the J end by 0 bases, with 11 bases between. The CDR3 spells CSVEGIANTGELFF. The CDR3 DNA reads as TGCAGCGTGGAGGGGATAGCGAACACCGGGGAGCTGTTTTTT.

This clone was picked up one time. The rearrangement links TRBV7-8 to TRBJ2-3; D might be TRBD2 (6 bases). The CDR3 sequence is 14 residues long. From germline, CDR1 is SGHVS and CDR2 FQNEAQ. V was shortened by 5 bases and J by 2 bases, with 11 bases between the two germline ends. In DNA form, the CDR3 reads TGTGCCAGCAGCCAACTAGCTAACACAGATACGCAGTATTTT. Protein sequence: CASSQLANTDTQYF.

The J gene is TRBJ2-2, the V gene TRBV7-8; tentatively, D is TRBD1 (5 bases). Germline loops: CDR1 SGHVS, CDR2 FQNEAQ. The CDR3 length is 13 residues. V gave up 6 bases and J gave up 4 bases, with 9 bases separating them. The CDR3 spells CASRQASTGELFF. DNA for the CDR3: TGTGCCAGCAGACAGGCCAGCACCGGGGAGCTGTTTTTT.

This clone has just one count. DNA for the CDR3: TGTGCCAGTAGTACCAGGGACATAGAGCAGTTCTTC. As protein: CASSTRDIEQFF. The chain couples TRBV19 to TRBJ2-1; a weak D match, TRBD1 (6 bases). CDR1 and CDR2 from the germline V gene are LNHDA and SQIVND (reference sequence). CDR3 length: 12 residues. The V gene lost 4 bases and the J gene lost 10 bases, with 11 bases spanning the gap.